This TCR beta chain was found in a study of CD8 T cells in Susac syndrome. With random hexamers, reverse transcription was performed on about 0.5 to 1 ug of RNA. TCRdb analysed the immunoSEQ multiplex PCR reads with MiXCR anew, one entry per CDR3 protein. The sample holds roughly 120,000 distinct CDR3 sequences, around 95% seen once. The germline gives CDR1 SQVTM, CDR2 ANQGSEA. V lost 5 bases to trimming and J lost 2 bases, with 10 bases between them. The CDR3 contains 14 residues. The rearrangement joins TRBV29-1 to TRBJ2-6; either TRBD1 or TRBD2 may supply D (6 bases each). This receptor was identified in a human donor in good health. Sequenced sample: CD4+ T cells from PBMCs. Written as DNA, the CDR3 is TGCAGCGTTAAAGGGGGGACTGGGGCCAACGTCCTGACTTTC. Translated: CSVKGGTGANVLTF.